This T cell receptor beta chain is from a study of shared clonotypes between healthy human individuals. Naive-designated CD8 cells lacked CD45RO, were positively enriched for CCR7, and omitted terminally differentiated effector memory CD45RA+ cells. This CDR3 has 12 residues. V lost 0 bases, J lost 5 bases, and 4 bases lay in between. Germline lookup yields CDR1 SGHAT and CDR2 FQNNGV. The table came from immunoSEQ multiplex PCR; TCRdb's copy has only in-frame clones and leaves some out. The profile shows about 580,000 clones, nearly 98% of them singletons. V gene TRBV11-2 combines with J gene TRBJ2-5; D unclear. Sequences were obtained from naive CD8+ T cells sorted from blood. This clonotype originated in a man aged 25 to 40 in good health. CDR3 nucleotides: TGTGCCAGCAGCTTAGATTCGGAGACCCAGTACTTC. This codes for CASSLDSETQYF. Using reference TRBV11-2 and TRBJ2-5 for the parts outside the CDR3, the full variable domain is EAGVAQSPRYKIIEKRQSVAFWCNPISGHATLYWYQQILGQGPKLLIQFQNNGVVDDSQLPKDRFSAERLKGVDSTLKIQPAKLEDSAVYLCASSLDSETQYFGPGTRLLVL.